The 30 T cell receptor beta chains reported below all come from one sample, sequenced in a study of OX40 agonist ivuxolimab in advanced cancers. Only in-frame clones appear in the TCRdb table, and some are missing; sequencing was by immunoSEQ multiplex PCR. The sample records around 60,000 clones, 80% to 90% being singletons. The sequencing used CD4+ or CD8+ T cells sorted from blood, collected in a trial of the OX40 agonist ivuxolimab. The receptor source for this set is an adult with an advanced solid tumor such as melanoma, head and neck, liver or kidney cancer.

The gene calls are TRBV5-4 and TRBJ1-2; TRBD1 aligns across 8 bases. The CDR3 is 15 amino acids. J lost 8 bases, V lost 4 bases, and 13 bases had no gene match. Per germline, CDR1 SGHNT and CDR2 YYREEE (reference sequence). DNA for the CDR3: TGTGCCAGCAGCCCGCCTGGACAGGGTGGTTGGGGCTACACCTTC. It translates to CASSPPGQGGWGYTF.

The V and J genes are TRBV6-5 and TRBJ2-2, with D hard to call. CDR3 length: 11 residues. V lost 5 bases and J lost 3, with 1 base in between. In germline, CDR1 is MNHEY, CDR2 SVGAGI. CDR3 region: CASSHTGELFF. CDR3 nucleotide sequence: TGTGCCAGCAGTCACACCGGGGAGCTGTTTTTT.

This chain joins TRBV18 and TRBJ2-1; 8 bases agree with TRBD2. In germline, CDR1 is KGHSH, CDR2 LQKENI. The ends lost 2 bases at V and 5 bases at J; junction bases unmatched: 8. This CDR3 spans 16 amino acids. The CDR3 here is CASSPWGGGQDNEQFF. CDR3 coding DNA: TGTGCCAGCTCACCATGGGGCGGGGGGCAAGACAATGAGCAGTTCTTC.

The chain carries TRBV6-4 and TRBJ2-1; D may correspond to TRBD1 or TRBD2 (6 bases each). The CDR3 runs 15 residues. Trimming took 3 bases from V and 7 from J, leaving 16 bases between them. The germline V gene has CDR1 MRHNA and CDR2 SNTAGT. The CDR3 loop is CASSDAEGGGNEQFF. The CDR3 DNA sequence: TGTGCCAGCAGTGATGCGGAGGGGGGCGGGAATGAGCAGTTCTTC.

The chain couples TRBV7-9 to TRBJ2-3; 8 bases are a match to TRBD2. Per germline, CDR1 SEHNR and CDR2 FQNEAQ (reference sequence). This CDR3 is built from 17 residues. The V segment lost 5 bases and the J segment 0 bases; nucleotides outside the gene matches: 10. The CDR3 spells CASSPLGTRTSTDTQYF. The DNA of the CDR3 is TGTGCCAGCAGCCCCCTGGGGACTAGGACTAGCACAGATACGCAGTATTTT.

The rearrangement uses TRBV19 and TRBJ1-5; D not resolved. V lost 10 bases and J lost 1, with 14 bases in between. The CDR3 is made up of 14 amino acids. CDR1 and CDR2 (germline): LNHDA, SQIVND (reference sequence). Here the CDR3 reads CATEQRGSNQPQHF. The DNA of the CDR3 is TGTGCCACTGAACAACGTGGGAGCAATCAGCCCCAGCATTTT.

The chain carries TRBV6-5 and TRBJ2-7, with 7 nucleotides matching TRBD1. Germline values: CDR1 MNHEY, CDR2 SVGAGI. The ends lost 6 bases at V and 3 bases at J; junction bases unmatched: 11. The CDR3 covers 15 residues. The CDR3 DNA reads TGTGCCAGCAGCTCGATTTCTCGACAGGGCTACGAGCAGTACTTC. It specifies CASSSISRQGYEQYF.

The rearrangement uses TRBV19 and TRBJ2-1; 8 positions match TRBD2. V lost 5 bases and J lost 16; bases outside the gene matches: 16. The V gene's germline CDR1 is LNHDA and CDR2 SQIVND (reference sequence). The CDR3 covers 14 residues. Written as DNA, the CDR3 is TGTGCCAGTAGTCCCTATGGAGCGGGAGTTAACCCTTTCTTC. Translating gives CASSPYGAGVNPFF.

The rearrangement joins TRBV9 to TRBJ2-2; D is ambiguous. V gave up 4 bases and J gave up 0 bases, with 16 bases separating them. The CDR3 loop spans 17 amino acids. Germline V gene data show CDR1 as SGDLS and CDR2 as YYNGEE. CDR3 sequence: CASSSPSRVPNTGELFF. CDR3 coding DNA: TGTGCCAGCAGCTCCCCCTCTCGGGTCCCGAACACCGGGGAGCTGTTTTTT.

The chain recombines TRBV4-1 with TRBJ2-7; D is uncertain. V lost 2 bases to trimming and J lost 2 bases, with 10 bases between them. CDR3 size: 14 residues. In germline, CDR1 is MGHRA, CDR2 YSYEKL. The CDR3 protein is CASSQLLLPYEQYF. The CDR3 DNA reads TGCGCCAGCAGCCAACTACTTTTACCCTACGAGCAGTACTTC.

V usage is TRBV10-3 and J usage is TRBJ1-3; D is uncertain. V lost 0 bases and J lost 0, with 9 bases in between. The CDR3 loop spans 16 amino acids. Germline CDR1 and CDR2: ENHRY and SYGVKD. The CDR3 bases are TGTGCCATCAGTGAGTCGTGGCAGCTCTCTGGAAACACCATATATTTT. It yields the protein CAISESWQLSGNTIYF.

The V gene is TRBV5-6, the J gene TRBJ2-1; TRBD2 aligns across 7 bases. The CDR3 runs 14 residues. Unmatched junction bases numbered 5, after V lost 0 bases and J lost 8 bases. Germline CDR1 and CDR2: SGHDT and YYEEEE. CDR3 sequence reads: CASSLDAGADEQFF. The CDR3 DNA is TGTGCCAGCAGCTTGGACGCGGGAGCAGATGAGCAGTTCTTC.

The genes are TRBV9 and TRBJ1-3; no firm D call. The CDR3 sequence is 16 residues long. The V and J ends lost 4 bases and 3 bases respectively, with 17 bases between them. CDR1 is SGDLS, CDR2 YYNGEE, per germline. CDR3 sequence reads: CASSTRTETNGNTIYF. The CDR3 DNA reads TGTGCCAGCAGCACTCGGACGGAAACAAATGGAAACACCATATATTTT.

The chain recombines TRBV7-9 with TRBJ1-2; no reliable D call. Germline-derived CDR1 and CDR2 are SEHNR and FQNEAQ (reference sequence). The CDR3 consists of 12 residues. Trimming pared 1 base from V and 8 bases from J, leaving 8 bases between. The CDR3 is CASSLGDGGYTF. The CDR3 bases are TGTGCCAGCAGCTTAGGAGATGGAGGCTACACCTTC.

V and J are TRBV2 and TRBJ2-7; TRBD1 aligns across 11 bases. Trimming took 3 bases from V and 6 from J; bases not matched to a gene: 7. CDR1 is SNHLY and CDR2 is FYNNEI in the germline V gene. The CDR3 is 15 amino acids. The CDR3 protein is CASSDLGQGDGEQYF. In DNA, the CDR3 is TGTGCCAGCAGTGATTTGGGACAGGGGGATGGCGAGCAGTACTTC.

This chain uses TRBV9 with TRBJ2-1; possible D gene TRBD2, 6 bases. Germline V gene data show CDR1 as SGDLS and CDR2 as YYNGEE. The ends were cut back, 3 bases at V and 5 bases at J, with 18 bases in the middle. The length of the CDR3 is 16 residues. The CDR3 DNA reads TGTGCCAGCAGCGCACCTAGCGACGCGGTCCACAATGAGCAGTTCTTC. It translates to CASSAPSDAVHNEQFF.

The chain has TRBV2 and TRBJ1-2, with D tentatively TRBD1 (6 bases). The germline V and J ends were trimmed by 0 bases and 6 bases, with 17 bases remaining between them. This CDR3 is 16 amino acids long. CDR1 is SNHLY, CDR2 FYNNEI, per germline. The CDR3 DNA reads TGTGCCAGCAGTGAAGCGCTTCTGACAGGTGGAGATGGCTACACCTTC. Residues: CASSEALLTGGDGYTF. The full variable domain, in which reference TRBV2 and TRBJ1-2 provide the parts outside the CDR3, is EPEVTQTPSHQVTQMGQEVILRCVPISNHLYFYWYRQILGQKVEFLVSFYNNEISEKSEIFDDQFSVERPDGSNFTLKIRSTKLEDSAMYFCASSEALLTGGDGYTFGSGTRLTVV.

V gene TRBV5-6 combines with J gene TRBJ1-2; D is uncertain. CDR3 size: 16 residues. Germline V gene lookup returns CDR1 SGHDT and CDR2 YYEEEE. With 0 bases removed from V and 6 bases from J, the gap between germline ends came to 18 bases. The CDR3 here is CASSLGGTSLSDGYTF. Here the CDR3 DNA reads TGTGCCAGCAGCTTGGGGGGAACTAGTCTGAGTGATGGCTACACCTTC.

The V call is TRBV25-1, the J call TRBJ2-1; D is possibly TRBD1 (5 bases). The CDR3 spans 14 residues. V gave up 3 bases and J gave up 3 bases, with 9 bases separating them. Germline CDR1 and CDR2: MGHDK and SYGVNS. CDR3 sequence (DNA): TGTGCCAGCAGTGACAGGGCCATCTACAATGAGCAGTTCTTC. It encodes CASSDRAIYNEQFF.

The V gene is TRBV19, the J gene TRBJ1-1, with D perhaps TRBD1 (5 bases). There are 13 residues in the CDR3. Trimming removed 6 bases at V and 7 bases at J, with 15 bases between. In germline, CDR1 is LNHDA, CDR2 SQIVND (reference sequence). For the CDR3, the DNA is TGTGCCAGTAGCCTGGGTGGGGCCGATGAAGCTTTCTTT. Residues: CASSLGGADEAFF.

The genes are TRBV9 and TRBJ2-3, with TRBD2 matching over 8 bases. Germline V CDR1 and CDR2: SGDLS, YYNGEE. The CDR3 totals 14 residues. V lost 3 bases and J lost 1; bases outside the gene matches: 1. In DNA, the CDR3 is TGTGCCAGCAGCGGTAGCGGGGGCACAGATACGCAGTATTTT. Translating it yields CASSGSGGTDTQYF.

The chain has TRBV19 and TRBJ2-5; 10 nucleotides match TRBD1. CDR1 and CDR2 (germline): LNHDA, SQIVND (reference sequence). The CDR3 runs 17 residues. V trimming: 3 bases; J trimming: 0 bases; junction bases outside the gene matches: 7. CDR3 in amino acids: CASSITSGTGDQETQYF. The CDR3 nucleotides read TGTGCCAGTAGTATCACCTCCGGGACAGGGGACCAAGAGACCCAGTACTTC.

J is TRBJ2-7 and V is TRBV4-1; 11 bases are a match to TRBD1. Per the germline V gene, CDR1 is MGHRA and CDR2 is YSYEKL. The CDR3 spans 16 residues. Trimming removed 3 bases from V and 5 bases from J; junction bases left unmatched: 9. This CDR3 reads CASSHDPGTGGHEQYF. The CDR3, as DNA: TGCGCCAGCAGCCACGACCCCGGGACAGGGGGTCACGAGCAGTACTTC.

This chain links TRBV30 with TRBJ2-7, with 8 bases fitting TRBD1. Germline CDR1 and CDR2: GTSNPN and SVGIG (reference sequence). CDR3 length equals 13 residues. The J segment lost 0 bases and the V segment lost 5 bases, leaving 3 bases of the junction unmatched. DNA for the CDR3: TGTGCCTGGGGACAGGGCCTCTCCTACGAGCAGTACTTC. Protein product: CAWGQGLSYEQYF.

In DNA, the CDR3 is TGTGCCAGCAGCTTACGCGGGGGAGAGACCCAGTACTTC. This encodes CASSLRGGETQYF. The chain links TRBV7-3 to TRBJ2-5, with 7 bases lining up with TRBD2. The germline gives CDR1 SGHTA, CDR2 FQGTGA. After removal of 2 bases from V and 4 bases from J, the junction contained 1 base not matched to a gene. The CDR3 runs to 13 residues.

The genes are TRBV7-9 and TRBJ2-6; D gene unclear. This CDR3 is 16 amino acids long. Germline CDR1 and CDR2: SEHNR and FQNEAQ (reference sequence). Trimming removed 6 bases from V and 0 bases from J, with 12 bases in between. CDR3: CASRPPGSSGANVLTF. CDR3 nucleotide sequence: TGTGCCAGCAGGCCCCCGGGCAGCTCTGGGGCCAACGTCCTGACTTTC.

The chain is built from TRBV18 and TRBJ1-4; D gene ambiguous. Looked up from germline, CDR1 is KGHSH and CDR2 is LQKENI. The CDR3 contains 11 residues. V was clipped by 6 bases and J by 12 bases, with 11 bases between them. In DNA, the CDR3 is TGTGCCAGCTCTCTCACTGAGGAACTGTTTTTT. Residues: CASSLTEELFF.

V and J are TRBV7-3 and TRBJ2-1; a weak D match, TRBD2 (6 bases). Germline V gene sequence: CDR1 SGHTA, CDR2 FQGTGA. Trimming cost V 1 base and J 6 bases, with 16 bases left between them. This CDR3 is 16 amino acids long. The CDR3 region has the DNA TGTGCCAGCAGCTTAAACCGCGCGGGGTGGGTCAATGAGCAGTTCTTC. This encodes CASSLNRAGWVNEQFF.

The chain is built from TRBV27 and TRBJ1-2; the match to TRBD1 covers 9 bases. Per germline, CDR1 MNHEY and CDR2 SMNVEV (reference sequence). V was clipped by 7 bases and J by 3 bases; unmatched bases: 9. The CDR3 contains 15 residues. CDR3 sequence reads: CASTSRTGADYGYTF. The CDR3 nucleotides read TGTGCCAGCACCTCCCGGACAGGGGCGGACTATGGCTACACCTTC.

V and J are TRBV19 and TRBJ1-1, with D unresolved. The germline V gene has CDR1 LNHDA and CDR2 SQIVND (reference sequence). Trimming removed 4 bases at V and 1 base at J, with 4 bases between. CDR3 length equals 12 residues. The CDR3 region is CASSTGNTEAFF. The CDR3 nucleotides read TGTGCCAGTAGTACCGGGAACACTGAAGCTTTCTTT.